This T cell receptor beta chain was observed in a study of breast tumors, draining lymph nodes, adjacent tissues. TCRdb processed the multiplex PCR reads anew with MiXCR; each CDR3 protein has one entry. The repertoire consists of approximately 130,000 distinct CDR3 sequences, with 21% occurring once and the leading ten covering 2.2%. CDR3 size: 16 residues. CDR1 is MDHEN, CDR2 SYDVKM, per germline. General observations from the study: Tumors had less TCR diversity than lymph nodes, more than nontumor tissue. Compared with basal-like, luminal-like tumors shared significantly more repertoire with nontumor tissue. Data fit most tumor T cells coming from lymph node, expanding in tumor. The lymph node origin of tumor T cells was framed as consistent with a hypothesis, not demonstrated.

Axillary draining lymph nodes of breast cancer patients supplied the node samples. In this sample, this clonotype turned up once. The antigen remains unidentified. A junction end diverges from the germline sequence, so it may reflect a read error. The receptor was isolated from a female donor with breast cancer. Some clones in this sample may be carry-over from other donors' samples. Source material: axillary lymph node tissue. J is TRBJ2-3 and V is TRBV28; 10 positions match TRBD2. CDR3 residues: CASSSASSGSTGTQYF. The DNA for the CDR3 is TGTGCCAGCAGTTCCGCCTCTAGCGGGAGTACAGGTACGCAGTATTTT.